Each of the 3 T cell receptor beta chains below was sequenced from the same sample in a study of vaccination and CD4 T cells after COVID-19. Sequence data for DNA of cultured CD4+ T cells were generated by the Oncomine TCR Beta short-read assay. TCRdb reprocessed the PCR reads with MiXCR, giving one entry per CDR3 protein. Among 20,000 to 25,000 distinct CDR3 sequences, 65% to 80% were seen once, and the ten largest hold about 4%. Treatment described: approximately nine-day PBMC culture with coronavirus spike peptide pools or control peptides (ViraFEST assay). No antigen has been identified for these receptors. Sequencing was done on a sample of CD4+ T cells from blood, cultured in vitro. Receptor source: a human donor who had recovered from COVID-19.

The chain links TRBV23-1 to TRBJ2-7; D is ambiguous. TRBV23-1 is classed as an ORF, of uncertain function. V was trimmed by 0 bases and J by 1 base, leaving 10 bases between them. The CDR3 is 15 residues long. As DNA, the CDR3 is TGCGCCAGCAGTCAATCGAGTGGGATTTCCTACGAGCAGTACTTC. Translating gives CASSQSSGISYEQYF.

The chain joins TRBV6-1 to TRBJ1-1; 7 bases align to TRBD1. J gave up 7 bases and V 8 bases, and 13 bases lay outside the gene matches. CDR3 length: 14 residues. The germline V gene has CDR1 MNHNS and CDR2 SASEGT. CDR3 loop: CASAGRTGNLEAFF. The CDR3 coding sequence is TGTGCCAGCGCGGGTAGGACAGGCAACCTTGAAGCTTTCTTT.

The chain employs TRBV4-3 and TRBJ1-2; 10 positions agree with TRBD1. The CDR3 contains 16 residues. V lost 4 bases, J lost 2 bases, and 7 bases stayed unmatched. CDR1 LGHNA and CDR2 YSLEER come from the germline V gene. The CDR3 is CASSPNPGQGNYGYTF. CDR3 DNA: TGCGCCAGCAGCCCTAATCCGGGACAGGGGAACTATGGCTACACCTTC.